These T cell receptor beta chains were read from a single sample in a study of T cell responses to AZD1222 COVID-19 vaccine. TCRdb's table, derived via immunoSEQ multiplex PCR, lists solely in-frame clones and lacks some. The sample gives 70,000 to 90,000 clones, 75% to 90% of which show up once; over 2% is in the top ten. The sample in question was peripheral blood, obtained on day 0 of AZD1222 vaccination. The receptor set was obtained from an adult in good health. Each CDR3 is given with its conserved first and last residue. Each record gives: CDR3 length, D gene, clone size, V gene, J gene, CDR3 protein, CDR3 DNA. A D gene is named only where the DNA matches it firmly. Some rows have no size entry. The others give once, few or many, or a class for an expanded clone.

>14|TRBD1|NA|TRBV18|TRBJ2-7
CASSPLTGGDEQYF
TGTGCCAGCTCACCTTTGACAGGGGGCGACGAGCAGTACTTC
>14|NA|NA|TRBV9|TRBJ1-3
CASSVGYPGNTIYF
TGTGCCAGCAGCGTAGGATATCCTGGAAACACCATATATTTT
>17|TRBD2|NA|TRBV2|TRBJ2-1
CASSVSLAGSSYNEQFF
TGTGCCAGCAGTGTTAGTCTAGCGGGAAGCTCCTACAATGAGCAGTTCTTC
>15|TRBD2|few|TRBV19|TRBJ2-1
CASSLAGVDYNEQFF
TGTGCCAGTAGTTTAGCGGGAGTCGACTACAATGAGCAGTTCTTC
>16|NA|once|TRBV4-1|TRBJ1-2
CASSQEWGSVNYGYTF
TGCGCCAGCAGCCAAGAGTGGGGTTCCGTAAACTATGGCTACACCTTC
>12|NA|NA|TRBV18|TRBJ2-7
CASSPGRDEQYF
TGTGCCAGCTCACCAGGGCGGGACGAGCAGTACTTC
>15|TRBD1|NA|TRBV24-1|TRBJ2-5
CATSDSGTGKETQYF
TGTGCCACCAGTGATTCTGGGACAGGGAAAGAGACCCAGTACTTC
>13|NA|NA|TRBV6-5|TRBJ1-1
CASSFSGNTEAFF
TGTGCCAGCAGTTTCTCAGGGAACACTGAAGCTTTCTTT
>16|TRBD2|NA|TRBV7-9|TRBJ2-1
CASSSWTSGEANEQFF
TGTGCCAGCAGCTCCTGGACTAGCGGGGAGGCCAATGAGCAGTTCTTC
>19|NA|NA|TRBV18|TRBJ1-1
CASSPPYRGGDTLNTEAFF
TGTGCCAGCTCACCACCCTACAGAGGGGGGGACACCTTGAACACTGAAGCTTTCTTT
>15|TRBD1|NA|TRBV14|TRBJ1-6
CASSQYRGFNSPLHF
TGTGCCAGCAGCCAGTACAGGGGATTCAATTCACCCCTCCACTTT
>16|TRBD2|NA|TRBV3-1/TRBV3-2|TRBJ2-1
CASSQDLRGGYNEQFF
TGTGCCAGCAGCCAAGATCTCCGGGGGGGTTACAATGAGCAGTTCTTC
>13|NA|NA|TRBV5-4|TRBJ1-1
CASSLDREAEAFF
TGTGCCAGCAGCTTGGACAGGGAAGCTGAAGCTTTCTTT
>16|TRBD2|NA|TRBV11-2|TRBJ2-1
CASSLLAGSSYNEQFF
TGTGCCAGCAGCCTACTAGCGGGATCCTCCTACAATGAGCAGTTCTTC
>13|TRBD1|NA|TRBV27|TRBJ1-1
CASSRDREAEAFF
TGTGCCAGCAGTCGGGACAGGGAGGCTGAAGCTTTCTTT
>14|NA|NA|TRBV30|TRBJ1-1
CAWSGRRVATEAFF
TGTGCCTGGAGTGGACGGAGGGTTGCCACTGAAGCTTTCTTT
>15|NA|NA|TRBV15|TRBJ1-5
CATSWVLGETQPQHF
TGTGCCACCAGCTGGGTCCTCGGGGAAACTCAGCCCCAGCATTTT
>14|TRBD1|NA|TRBV5-4|TRBJ2-5
CASSSWDSRETQYF
TGTGCCAGCAGCTCCTGGGACAGTCGGGAGACCCAGTACTTC